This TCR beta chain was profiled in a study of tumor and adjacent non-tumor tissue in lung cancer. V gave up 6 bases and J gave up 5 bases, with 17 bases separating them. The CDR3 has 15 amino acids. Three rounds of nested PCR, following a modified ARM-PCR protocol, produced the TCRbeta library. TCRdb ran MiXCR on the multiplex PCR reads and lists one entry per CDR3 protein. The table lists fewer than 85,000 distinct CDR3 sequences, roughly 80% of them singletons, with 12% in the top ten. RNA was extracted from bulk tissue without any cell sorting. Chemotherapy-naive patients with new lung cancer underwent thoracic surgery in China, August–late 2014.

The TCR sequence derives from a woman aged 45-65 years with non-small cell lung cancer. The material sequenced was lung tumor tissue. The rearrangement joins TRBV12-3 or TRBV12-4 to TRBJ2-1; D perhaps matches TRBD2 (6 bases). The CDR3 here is CASSLESGVNNEQFF. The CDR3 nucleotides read TGTGCCAGCAGCTTGGAGTCGGGAGTTAACAATGAGCAGTTCTTC.